These 20 T cell receptor beta chains came from one sample sequenced in a study of T-cell reconstitution after alpha-beta-depleted transplantation in children (dated by TCRdb to about 2016). The sample's treatment or condition label, in plain terms: allogeneic hematopoietic cell transplantation with graft depleted of TCRalphabeta T cells and CD19 B cells. Receptor libraries were prepared by PCR. The run used an Illumina HiSeq 2500. Molecular barcoding was employed in the preparation of TCR libraries, with unique molecular identifiers being used to normalize TCRbeta repertoire quantification. Using fastp trimming at Q25 and MiXCR clonotype assembly, TCRdb reanalyzed the public sequencing data and kept in-frame beta chains. Under each unique CDR3 protein, matching rows form one entry showing the most common genes and DNA. The sample includes about 900,000 distinct CDR3 sequences, with roughly 29% observed a single time. Roughly 28% of the sample goes to the ten largest clones.

Material: PBMCs, mostly from graft donor cells, obtained 360 days after TCRalphabeta/CD19-depleted stem cell transplant. These receptors were collected from a boy under two years old who had a stem cell transplant for SCID, so the T cells may come from the graft donor.

J is TRBJ2-1 and V is TRBV2, with 8 bases matching TRBD1. Germline V gene sequence: CDR1 SNHLY, CDR2 FYNNEI. CDR3 length: 13 residues. J was trimmed by 7 bases and V by 9 bases; bases with no gene match: 8. The CDR3 nucleotides are TGTGCCAGACAGGGGGGTTTTGGAAATGAGCAGTTCTTC. The encoded protein is CARQGGFGNEQFF.

V and J are TRBV7-9 and TRBJ2-5; D tentatively fits TRBD1 or TRBD2 (5 bases each). Germline CDR1 SEHNR, CDR2 FQNEAQ (reference sequence). The CDR3 loop spans 16 amino acids. With 1 base removed from V and 2 bases from J, the gap between germline ends came to 14 bases. The CDR3, as DNA: TGTGCCAGCAGCTTAGGGGGCAGGCTAGCTCAAGAGACCCAGTACTTC. Its translation: CASSLGGRLAQETQYF. The entire variable domain, with the rest obtained from reference TRBV7-9 and TRBJ2-5, is as follows: DTGVSQNPRHKITKRGQNVTFRCDPISEHNRLYWYRQTLGQGPEFLTYFQNEAQLEKSRLLSDRFSAERPKGSFSTLEIQRTEQGDSAMYLCASSLGGRLAQETQYFGPGTRLLVL.

This clonotype was seen a few times. The rearrangement uses TRBV20-1 and TRBJ1-5, with TRBD1 as a possible D gene (6 bases). V was clipped by 0 bases and J by 0 bases, with 21 bases between them. This CDR3 is built from 19 residues. Per germline, CDR1 DFQATT and CDR2 SNEGSKA (reference sequence). Written as DNA, the CDR3 is TGCAGTGCTAGAGACCCATCCGGGACAATTAGTTATAGCAATCAGCCCCAGCATTTT. As protein: CSARDPSGTISYSNQPQHF.

The genes are TRBV10-3 and TRBJ2-7; no firm D call. The CDR3 covers 14 residues. The V gene's germline CDR1 is ENHRY and CDR2 SYGVKD. The ends were cut back, 7 bases at V and 0 bases at J, with 13 bases in the middle. The CDR3 sequence is CAINSINRSYEQYF. The CDR3 nucleotides read TGTGCCATCAATTCGATCAACCGCTCCTACGAGCAGTACTTC.

V usage is TRBV10-3 and J usage is TRBJ2-3, with 9 bases matching TRBD2. Trimming at V came to 2 bases and at J to 6 bases, leaving 12 bases not matched to a gene. From germline, CDR1 is ENHRY and CDR2 SYGVKD. The CDR3 length is 17 residues. The CDR3 loop reads CAISEGHSGGPADTQYF. The CDR3 bases are TGTGCCATCAGTGAGGGACATAGCGGGGGCCCAGCTGATACGCAGTATTTT.

This clonotype was counted a few times. The chain combines TRBV6-2 or TRBV6-3 with TRBJ1-5, with 8 bases identical to TRBD1. The CDR3 totals 15 residues. The V gene's germline CDR1 is MNHEY and CDR2 SVGEGT. J lost 2 bases, V lost 6 bases, and 6 bases had no gene match. CDR3 nucleotide sequence: TGTGCCAGCAGAGGACAGGGAAGAGGCAATCAGCCCCAGCATTTT. Residues: CASRGQGRGNQPQHF.

The chain uses TRBV6-5 and TRBJ2-3; weak D call: TRBD2 (5 bases). Trimming removed 4 bases at V and 10 bases at J, with 18 bases between. The CDR3 is 14 residues long. In germline, CDR1 is MNHEY, CDR2 SVGAGI. CDR3 nucleotide sequence: TGTGCCAGCAGTTTGGGCCCGGGGTCTCCGCCGCAGTATTTT. Its translation is CASSLGPGSPPQYF.

The chain uses TRBV19 and TRBJ2-2; TRBD2 might be the D (6 bases). The CDR3 is 16 amino acids. Germline CDR1 LNHDA, CDR2 SQIVND (reference sequence). V lost 2 bases to trimming and J lost 6 bases, with 16 bases between them. CDR3 sequence: CASSILAVRGAGELFF. In nucleotides, the CDR3 is TGTGCCAGTAGTATATTAGCGGTTCGAGGGGCCGGGGAGCTGTTTTTT. Variable domain in full (rest from reference TRBV19 and TRBJ2-2): DGGITQSPKYLFRKEGQNVTLSCEQNLNHDAMYWYRQDPGQGLRLIYYSQIVNDFQKGDIAEGYSVSREKKESFPLTVTSAQKNPTAFYLCASSILAVRGAGELFFGEGSRLTVL.

V and J are TRBV12-3 or TRBV12-4 and TRBJ2-3; 11 positions match TRBD2. The J segment lost 0 bases and the V segment lost 4 bases, leaving 12 bases of the junction unmatched. This CDR3 spans 19 amino acids. The CDR3 bases are TGTGCCAGCAGTTCCCCGCTAGCGGGGGGCCTACCTAGCACAGATACGCAGTATTTT. Protein product: CASSSPLAGGLPSTDTQYF.

The chain is built from TRBV12-3 or TRBV12-4 and TRBJ1-2, with TRBD1 matching over 9 bases. The V and J ends lost 5 bases and 4 bases, in that order; junction bases with no gene match: 11. The CDR3 is 16 residues long. As DNA, the CDR3 is TGTGCCAGCAGTCCAACGGACAGGGGTGCTCGCTATGGCTACACCTTC. Translated, it gives CASSPTDRGARYGYTF.

In its sample, this clonotype was seen a few times. For the CDR3, the DNA is TGTGCCACCAGCAGAGAAGGCGGGGGAAACTATGGCTACACCTTC. Translating it yields CATSREGGGNYGYTF. V and J are TRBV15 and TRBJ1-2, with D maybe TRBD1 (5 bases). Trimming took 0 bases from V and 2 from J, leaving 10 bases between them. The CDR3 covers 15 residues. The V gene's germline CDR1 is LNHNV and CDR2 YYDKDF (reference sequence).

The rearrangement links TRBV20-1 to TRBJ2-4; possibly TRBD2 for D (6 bases). This CDR3 region has 15 residues. Germline V gene data show CDR1 as DFQATT and CDR2 as SNEGSKA (reference sequence). V lost 6 bases to trimming and J lost 0 bases, with 15 bases between them. CDR3 amino acids: CSALTSPLAKNIQYF. Here the CDR3 DNA reads TGCAGTGCCCTAACTAGCCCCTTAGCCAAAAACATTCAGTACTTC.

V and J are TRBV2 and TRBJ2-3, with D perhaps matching TRBD1 (5 bases). The CDR3 totals 14 residues. Trimming removed 6 bases from V and 7 bases from J, with 17 bases in between. Germline CDR1 reads SNHLY; CDR2 reads FYNNEI. The CDR3, as DNA: TGTGCCAGCAGCCAGGGAAACGTGGAGAATACGCAGTATTTT. Amino acid sequence: CASSQGNVENTQYF.

This rearrangement joins TRBV10-3 to TRBJ2-1; 7 bases are a match to TRBD2. V dropped 3 bases and J dropped 7; count of bases not matched to a gene: 9. Germline loops: CDR1 ENHRY, CDR2 SYGVKD. This CDR3 contains 15 residues. DNA of the CDR3: TGTGCCATCAGTGAAATAGGGACGGGGGGAAATGAGCAGTTCTTC. Translated, it gives CAISEIGTGGNEQFF.

The sample holds one count of this clonotype. CDR3 DNA sequence: TGCGCCAGCAGCTTGGGCCTAGGCCCGTTGGAGACCCAGTACTTC. Encoded protein: CASSLGLGPLETQYF. This rearrangement joins TRBV5-1 to TRBJ2-5, with unresolved D. Germline V gives CDR1 SGHRS, CDR2 YFSETQ. Trimming cost V 0 bases and J 5 bases, with 14 bases left between them. This CDR3 has 15 residues.

The chain recombines TRBV20-1 with TRBJ2-3; TRBD2 aligns across 10 bases. The ends lost 6 bases at V and 4 bases at J; junction bases unmatched: 10. Germline CDR1 reads DFQATT; CDR2 reads SNEGSKA (reference sequence). The CDR3 consists of 15 residues. CDR3 in amino acids: CSALQLAGPSDTQYF. In DNA, the CDR3 is TGCAGTGCGCTCCAACTAGCGGGGCCCTCAGATACGCAGTATTTT.

The V and J genes are TRBV20-1 and TRBJ1-5; D is perhaps TRBD1 (6 bases). The V gene lost 2 bases and the J gene lost 6 bases, with 17 bases spanning the gap. The CDR3 is 15 amino acids. The germline V gene encodes CDR1 DFQATT and CDR2 SNEGSKA (reference sequence). CDR3 DNA sequence: TGCAGTGCTAGAAGTTCCGGGGGCGATTCTCAGCCCCAGCATTTT. It encodes CSARSSGGDSQPQHF.

V is TRBV7-2 and J is TRBJ2-4; D is perhaps TRBD1 (6 bases). Trimming left V 1 base short and J 10 bases short, with 14 bases between. The CDR3 loop spans 14 amino acids. Germline values: CDR1 SGHTA, CDR2 FQGNSA. CDR3 sequence (DNA): TGTGCCAGCAGCTTAGTGCCCAGGGGATTGATTCAGTACTTC. It translates to CASSLVPRGLIQYF.

The chain employs TRBV3-1 and TRBJ1-1; no reliable D call. The ends were cut back, 5 bases at V and 1 base at J, with 14 bases in the middle. This CDR3 spans 15 amino acids. Germline values: CDR1 LGHDT, CDR2 YNNKEL (reference sequence). Here the CDR3 reads CASSLTNMRNTEAFF. For the CDR3, the DNA is TGTGCCAGCAGCTTGACTAACATGAGGAACACTGAAGCTTTCTTT.

This clonotype was seen more than once but under ten times. The chain has TRBV4-2 and TRBJ2-3, with unresolved D. V was clipped by 6 bases and J by 0 bases, with 13 bases between them. This CDR3 is built from 15 residues. Germline CDR1 and CDR2: LGHNA and YNFKEQ. DNA for the CDR3: TGTGCCAGCAGGCCTTCATGGGAAAGCACAGATACGCAGTATTTT. Translated: CASRPSWESTDTQYF.